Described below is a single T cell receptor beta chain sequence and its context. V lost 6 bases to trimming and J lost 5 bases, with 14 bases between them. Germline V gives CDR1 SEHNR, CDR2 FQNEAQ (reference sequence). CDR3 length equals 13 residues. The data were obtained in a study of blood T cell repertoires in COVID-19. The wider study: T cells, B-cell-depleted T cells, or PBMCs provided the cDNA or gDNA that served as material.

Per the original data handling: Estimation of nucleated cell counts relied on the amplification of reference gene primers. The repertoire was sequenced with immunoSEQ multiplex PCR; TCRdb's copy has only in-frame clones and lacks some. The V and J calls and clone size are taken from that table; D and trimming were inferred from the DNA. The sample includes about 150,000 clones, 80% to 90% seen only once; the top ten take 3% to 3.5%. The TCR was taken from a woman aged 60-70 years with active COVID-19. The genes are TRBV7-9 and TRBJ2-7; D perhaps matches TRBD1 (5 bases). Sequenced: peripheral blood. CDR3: CASSFWGSDEQYF. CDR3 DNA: TGTGCCAGCAGTTTTTGGGGCAGCGACGAGCAGTACTTC.